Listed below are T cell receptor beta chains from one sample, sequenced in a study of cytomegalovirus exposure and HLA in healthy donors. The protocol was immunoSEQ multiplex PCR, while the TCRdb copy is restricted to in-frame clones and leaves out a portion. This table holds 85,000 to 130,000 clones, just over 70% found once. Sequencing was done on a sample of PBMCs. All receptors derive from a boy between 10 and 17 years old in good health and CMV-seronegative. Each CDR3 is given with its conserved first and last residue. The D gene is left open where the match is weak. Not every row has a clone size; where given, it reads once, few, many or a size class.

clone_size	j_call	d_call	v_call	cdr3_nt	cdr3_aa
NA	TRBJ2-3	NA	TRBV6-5	TGTGCCAGCAGCCGGGACACAGATACGCAGTATTTT	CASSRDTDTQYF
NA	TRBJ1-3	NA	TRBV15	TGTGCCACCAGCAGAAACAGGGTTGGAAACACCATATATTTT	CATSRNRVGNTIYF
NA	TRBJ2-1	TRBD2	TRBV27	TGTGCCAGCAGTTTATTTCCCACGGGGGGCAATGAGCAGTTCTTC	CASSLFPTGGNEQFF
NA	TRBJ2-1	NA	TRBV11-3	TGTGCCAGCAGCGGGGGCGCAATGTTCTCCTACAATGAGCAGTTCTTC	CASSGGAMFSYNEQFF
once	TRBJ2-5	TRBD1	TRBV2	TGTGCCAGCCGCCAGGGACAGGGGGCGGGAGAGACCCAGTACTTC	CASRQGQGAGETQYF
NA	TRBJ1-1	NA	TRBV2	TGTGCCAGCAGTCCTCCCGGGGGAGGAGGCACTGAAGCTTTCTTT	CASSPPGGGGTEAFF
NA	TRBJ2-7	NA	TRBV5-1	TGCGCCAGCAGCTTCAACTCTTACGAGCAGTACTTC	CASSFNSYEQYF
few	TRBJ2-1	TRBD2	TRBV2	TGTGCCAGCAGTGATAGACTAGCGGGATCCTACAATGAGCAGTTCTTC	CASSDRLAGSYNEQFF
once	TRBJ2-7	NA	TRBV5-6	TGTGCCAGCAGCTTGTCTCCGGGACCAGGGGACGAGCAGTACTTC	CASSLSPGPGDEQYF
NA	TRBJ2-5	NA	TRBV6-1	TGTGCCGCGGATCGGGACAATATACAAGAGACCCAGTACTTC	CAADRDNIQETQYF
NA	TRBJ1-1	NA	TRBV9	TGTGCCAGCAGCGTAGATGGCAGGGGCACTGAAGCTTTCTTT	CASSVDGRGTEAFF
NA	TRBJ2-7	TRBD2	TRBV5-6	TGTGCCAGCAGCCAGGGACTAGTACACGCCCTCGAGCAGTACTTC	CASSQGLVHALEQYF
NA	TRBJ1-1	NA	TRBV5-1	TGCGCCAGCAGCTTGGCGTCAGATGAAGCTTTCTTT	CASSLASDEAFF
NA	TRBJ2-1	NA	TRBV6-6	TGTGCCAGCAGTTACTCTGCCCAGGGTGGGCACAATGAGCAGTTCTTC	CASSYSAQGGHNEQFF
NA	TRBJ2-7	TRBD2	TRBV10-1	TGCGCCAGCAGCGACCCCCTAGCGGAGAATCCCTACGAGCAGTACTTC	CASSDPLAENPYEQYF
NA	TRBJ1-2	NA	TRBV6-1	TGTGCCAGCAGTGAACGGCAGGGAGGGGGCTATGGCTACACCTTC	CASSERQGGGYGYTF
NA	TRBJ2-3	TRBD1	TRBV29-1	TGCAGCGTAGAACAGGGGGCTGCCACAGATACGCAGTATTTT	CSVEQGAATDTQYF
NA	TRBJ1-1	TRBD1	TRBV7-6	TGTGCCAGCAGCTCCTACAGGGGGCGCGACCCTGAAGCTTTCTTT	CASSSYRGRDPEAFF
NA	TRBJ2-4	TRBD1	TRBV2	TGTGCCAGCAGGGGACAGGGGGCAAACATTCAGTACTTC	CASRGQGANIQYF
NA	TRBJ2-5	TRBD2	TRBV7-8	TGTGCCAGCAGCTTGACTAGCGGGGGCCTCTGGGAGACCCAGTACTTC	CASSLTSGGLWETQYF
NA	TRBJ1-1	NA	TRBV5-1	TGCGCCAGCAGCTTGTACGGGGAGAACACTGAAGCTTTCTTT	CASSLYGENTEAFF
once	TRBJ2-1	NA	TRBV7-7	TGTGCCAGCAGCTTAGAGGAGGGTAGCAATGAGCAGTTCTTC	CASSLEEGSNEQFF
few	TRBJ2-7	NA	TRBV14	TGTGCCAGCAGCCGACGGGCAGGGATCGACGAGCAGTACTTC	CASSRRAGIDEQYF